This T cell receptor beta chain derives from a study of blood T cell repertoires in COVID-19. Study overall: Material from acute and convalescent COVID-19 was sourced from the United States, Italy and Spain. T cells, B-cell-depleted T cells, or PBMCs provided the cDNA or gDNA that served as material.

This clone was detected only a few times. CDR1 is LGHNT and CDR2 is FRNRAP in the germline V gene. CDR3 length: 14 residues. Trimming shortened V by 7 bases and J by 3 bases, and 15 bases separated the two germline ends. Sequencing was performed with immunoSEQ multiplex PCR; in TCRdb, only in-frame clones are kept and a portion is missing. This table holds approximately 200,000 clones, roughly 87% found once. Sequenced material: peripheral blood. The chain recombines TRBV12-5 with TRBJ1-1; the D gene is possibly TRBD1 (5 bases). The clonotype comes from a man aged 40-50 years with active or convalescent COVID-19. The chain's CDR3 is CASAPRGGDTEAFF. As DNA, the CDR3 is TGTGCTAGTGCCCCTCGGGGGGGGGACACTGAAGCTTTCTTT.